One and the same sample provided the 29 T cell receptor beta chains below, sequenced in a study of T-cell memory formation after mild COVID-19. TCRdb passed the 5' RACE reads through MiXCR, listing each CDR3 protein once. This table has roughly 550,000 distinct CDR3 sequences, 20% appearing once. Sequencing input: PBMCs or a T cell subset sorted from them (not recorded which). These receptors all stem from an adult woman who had mild COVID-19 (a few samples of this study predate the infection). Cell type and time point are not known.

This chain links TRBV7-9 with TRBJ1-6; D gene unclear. The CDR3 has 15 residues. CDR1 and CDR2 from the germline V gene are SEHNR and FQNEAQ (reference sequence). V was trimmed by 1 base and J by 6 bases, leaving 10 bases between them. The chain's CDR3 is CASSLDGSSNSPLHF. DNA for the CDR3: TGTGCCAGCAGCTTAGATGGCAGTAGTAATTCACCCCTCCACTTT.

This clonotype was counted only a few times. V is TRBV7-8 and J is TRBJ2-7, with 9 bases aligning to TRBD1. Germline V gene lookup returns CDR1 SGHVS and CDR2 FQNEAQ. Unmatched junction bases numbered 7, after V lost 0 bases and J lost 1 base. This CDR3 is built from 17 residues. The CDR3 loop is CASSLASTGTGSYEQYF. CDR3 DNA: TGTGCCAGCAGCTTAGCCTCGACCGGGACAGGGTCCTACGAGCAGTACTTC.

The chain links TRBV7-8 to TRBJ1-1, with D perhaps matching TRBD1 (6 bases). The CDR3 is made up of 15 amino acids. Germline V gives CDR1 SGHVS, CDR2 FQNEAQ. The V and J ends lost 5 bases and 2 bases respectively, with 15 bases between them. The CDR3 sequence: CASSRGARLNTEAFF. The CDR3 DNA follows: TGTGCCAGCAGCAGGGGGGCACGCCTAAACACTGAAGCTTTCTTT.

This clonotype was picked up many times. The chain uses TRBV5-4 and TRBJ2-7; 11 nucleotides align to TRBD1. With 3 bases clipped from V and 6 bases from J, the junction kept 8 bases outside the gene matches. The length of the CDR3 is 15 residues. Germline-derived CDR1 and CDR2 are SGHNT and YYREEE (reference sequence). The CDR3 sequence is CASSYGTGGYSEQYF. CDR3 nucleotide sequence: TGTGCCAGCAGCTACGGGACAGGGGGTTACTCCGAGCAGTACTTC.

This chain connects TRBV19 to TRBJ2-7, with a tentative D call TRBD2 (7 bases). Trimming took 3 bases from V and 2 from J, leaving 11 bases between them. The CDR3 loop spans 14 amino acids. CDR1 is LNHDA and CDR2 is SQIVND in the germline V gene (reference sequence). CDR3 in amino acids: CASSMRGGTYEQYF. DNA for the CDR3: TGTGCCAGTAGTATGAGGGGGGGTACCTACGAGCAGTACTTC.

J is TRBJ1-1 and V is TRBV3-1; the D is unclear. The ends were cut back, 1 base at V and 1 base at J, with 7 bases in the middle. Germline loops: CDR1 LGHDT, CDR2 YNNKEL (reference sequence). This CDR3 is built from 14 residues. CDR3 nucleotides: TGTGCCAGCAGCCAAGCTGGAAGGAACACTGAAGCTTTCTTT. Its protein is CASSQAGRNTEAFF.

The gene calls are TRBV5-6 and TRBJ1-1; TRBD1 aligns across 7 bases. Germline trimming cut 10 bases from V and 1 base from J; bases unmatched to any gene: 10. The CDR3 spans 14 residues. The germline V gene has CDR1 SGHDT and CDR2 YYEEEE. CDR3 nucleotide sequence: TGTGCCTTCACATCCGGGACAGCGAACACTGAAGCTTTCTTT. Amino acids: CAFTSGTANTEAFF. The whole variable domain, filled in from reference TRBV5-6 and TRBJ1-1, reads DAGVTQSPTHLIKTRGQQVTLRCSPKSGHDTVSWYQQALGQGPQFIFQYYEEEERQRGNFPDRFSGHQFPNYSSELNVNALLLGDSALYLCAFTSGTANTEAFFGQGTRLTVV.

This clonotype has a count of ten or more. V gene TRBV5-1 combines with J gene TRBJ2-2, with 7 bases aligning to TRBD1. The CDR3 totals 16 residues. V was clipped by 0 bases and J by 0 bases; unmatched bases: 2. CDR1 and CDR2 (germline): SGHRS, YFSETQ. The chain's CDR3 is CASSLGGTANTGELFF. As DNA, the CDR3 is TGCGCCAGCAGCTTGGGGGGGACAGCGAACACCGGGGAGCTGTTTTTT.

This clonotype has at least ten counts. This sequence joins TRBV25-1 and TRBJ2-7; D not resolved. V shed 2 bases and J shed 3 bases, with 5 bases lying between them. From germline, CDR1 is MGHDK and CDR2 SYGVNS. The CDR3 has 12 residues. This chain's CDR3 is CASSERSYEQYF. The CDR3 coding sequence is TGTGCCAGCAGTGAAAGGAGCTACGAGCAGTACTTC.

J is TRBJ1-1 and V is TRBV3-1, with a weak D call TRBD1 (5 bases). CDR3 length equals 15 residues. Trimming stripped 1 base from V and 0 bases from J, with 9 bases between. Looked up from germline, CDR1 is LGHDT and CDR2 is YNNKEL (reference sequence). CDR3 in amino acids: CASSQGQYMNTEAFF. The CDR3 nucleotides are TGTGCCAGCAGCCAAGGACAGTATATGAACACTGAAGCTTTCTTT. The entire variable domain, with the rest obtained from reference TRBV3-1 and TRBJ1-1, is as follows: DTAVSQTPKYLVTQMGNDKSIKCEQNLGHDTMYWYKQDSKKFLKIMFSYNNKELIINETVPNRFSPKSPDKAHLNLHINSLELGDSAVYFCASSQGQYMNTEAFFGQGTRLTVV.

The chain joins TRBV19 to TRBJ1-2, with a tentative D call TRBD1 (6 bases). The CDR3 totals 16 residues. Trimming took off 6 bases at V and 1 base at J, with 18 bases between the two ends. The germline gives CDR1 LNHDA, CDR2 SQIVND (reference sequence). The CDR3 region has the DNA TGTGCCAGTAGACCGACCGGGGGCGGAAGTAACTATGGCTACACCTTC. This translates into CASRPTGGGSNYGYTF.

The genes are TRBV19 and TRBJ1-1, with D possibly matching TRBD1 (6 bases). V was cut by 7 bases and J by 1 base, with 16 bases left in between. The CDR3 spans 15 residues. CDR1 and CDR2 (germline): LNHDA, SQIVND (reference sequence). The CDR3 protein is CASIAMGHSNTEAFF. CDR3 DNA sequence: TGTGCCAGTATTGCGATGGGACACTCGAACACTGAAGCTTTCTTT.

This clonotype appeared a few times. The genes are TRBV4-1 and TRBJ2-1; TRBD1 agrees at 10 bases. The trim removed 8 bases at V and 5 bases at J, leaving 9 bases unmatched. The CDR3 length is 15 residues. Per germline, CDR1 MGHRA and CDR2 YSYEKL. DNA for the CDR3: TGCGCCAGCGAGTCGGGACAGGGGAGCCACAATGAGCAGTTCTTC. It specifies CASESGQGSHNEQFF.

This chain connects TRBV7-9 to TRBJ2-7; TRBD1 matches at 8 bases. Germline CDR1 and CDR2: SEHNR and FQNEAQ (reference sequence). The CDR3 sequence is 15 residues long. Losses at the gene ends were 6 bases for V and 5 bases for J; bases not matched to a gene: 12. CDR3 sequence: CASSPGQARFHEQYF. CDR3 sequence (DNA): TGTGCCAGCAGTCCGGGACAGGCTCGTTTCCACGAGCAGTACTTC.

In this sample, this clonotype turned up once. The V call is TRBV7-9, the J call TRBJ1-1; 9 nucleotides align to TRBD1. The junction had 10 bases not matched to a gene; V was cut back by 5 bases and J by 6 bases. This CDR3 comprises 15 residues. Looked up from germline, CDR1 is SEHNR and CDR2 is FQNEAQ (reference sequence). The CDR3, as DNA: TGTGCCAGCAGCCCCGACGGACAGGGGATAGCTGAAGCTTTCTTT. This sequence encodes CASSPDGQGIAEAFF.

V usage is TRBV15 and J usage is TRBJ2-1; 8 bases are a match to TRBD1. The CDR3 contains 15 residues. The V segment lost 1 base and the J segment 4 bases; nucleotides outside the gene matches: 3. Germline V gene lookup returns CDR1 LNHNV and CDR2 YYDKDF (reference sequence). CDR3 amino acids: CATSRGTGSYNEQFF. The CDR3 DNA sequence: TGTGCCACCAGCAGAGGGACAGGGAGTTACAATGAGCAGTTCTTC.

This clonotype was counted a few times. The V gene is TRBV27, the J gene TRBJ2-1; 8 nucleotides agree with TRBD2. The junction had 12 bases not matched to a gene; V was cut back by 4 bases and J by 10 bases. CDR3 length equals 15 residues. Germline lookup yields CDR1 MNHEY and CDR2 SMNVEV (reference sequence). This CDR3 reads CASSSARAGADEQFF. In DNA, the CDR3 is TGTGCCAGCAGTTCCGCCCGAGCGGGAGCGGACGAGCAGTTCTTC.

This clonotype was observed a handful of times. The rearrangement links TRBV15 to TRBJ1-2; maybe TRBD1 (5 bases). Trimming left V 0 bases short and J 6 bases short, with 14 bases between. CDR3 size: 15 residues. The V gene's germline CDR1 is LNHNV and CDR2 YYDKDF (reference sequence). CDR3 protein: CATSRDPTAWDGYTF. As DNA, the CDR3 is TGTGCCACCAGCAGAGATCCGACAGCCTGGGATGGCTACACCTTC.

The chain couples TRBV12-3 or TRBV12-4 to TRBJ1-5; a possible D gene is TRBD1 (5 bases). The V end was cut by 3 bases, the J end by 2 bases, with 17 bases between. The CDR3 is 17 amino acids. In nucleotides, the CDR3 is TGTGCCAGCAGTTTGGAGGGCAGGGAAGGCGGCAATCAGCCCCAGCATTTT. Encoded protein: CASSLEGREGGNQPQHF.

This clonotype was seen a few times. The V and J genes are TRBV6-6 and TRBJ1-2; maybe TRBD1 (5 bases). V lost 0 bases to trimming and J lost 4 bases, with 15 bases between them. Germline CDR1 and CDR2: MNHNY and SVGAGI (reference sequence). This CDR3 is 16 amino acids long. This CDR3 is CASSYSEAGRSYGYTF. The CDR3 DNA follows: TGTGCCAGCAGTTACTCGGAGGCAGGGAGGAGCTATGGCTACACCTTC.

V and J are TRBV12-3 or TRBV12-4 and TRBJ1-1, with 7 nucleotides matching TRBD1. The CDR3 runs to 17 residues. With V trimmed by 7 bases and J by 0 bases, 14 bases remained unmatched. The CDR3 DNA reads TGTGCCAGCATTTCTGGACAGGCCGCCTCGATGAACACTGAAGCTTTCTTT. This sequence encodes CASISGQAASMNTEAFF.

This clonotype turned up a few times. The rearrangement links TRBV5-1 to TRBJ2-4; D possibly corresponds to TRBD2 (5 bases). The CDR3 runs 15 residues. Germline V gives CDR1 SGHRS, CDR2 YFSETQ. V gave up 1 base and J gave up 0 bases, with 8 bases separating them. CDR3 sequence (DNA): TGCGCCAGCAGCTTGAGCGGAATAGCCAAAAACATTCAGTACTTC. This gives the protein CASSLSGIAKNIQYF.

This clonotype was seen a handful of times. The chain links TRBV20-1 to TRBJ2-5, with TRBD2 matching 9 bases. Germline assignment: CDR1 DFQATT and CDR2 SNEGSKA (reference sequence). The V segment lost 1 base and the J segment 5 bases; nucleotides outside the gene matches: 17. The CDR3 covers 18 residues. This CDR3 is CSARGATGGSLAGETQYF. In DNA, the CDR3 is TGCAGTGCTAGAGGGGCCACCGGGGGAAGCCTAGCGGGGGAGACCCAGTACTTC.

This clonotype has a handful of counts. This chain joins TRBV20-1 and TRBJ2-7; D gene unclear. Per the germline V gene, CDR1 is DFQATT and CDR2 is SNEGSKA (reference sequence). The CDR3 totals 12 residues. V was trimmed by 5 bases and J by 4 bases, leaving 12 bases between them. The CDR3 nucleotides read TGCAGTGCTGCCTACCCCCCATACGAGCAGTACTTC. Translated: CSAAYPPYEQYF.

This clonotype was seen a handful of times. The V gene is TRBV5-1, the J gene TRBJ1-4; TRBD1 is a possible D gene (5 bases). The CDR3 loop spans 16 amino acids. Germline-derived CDR1 and CDR2 are SGHRS and YFSETQ. Trimming took 0 bases from V and 5 from J, leaving 14 bases between them. CDR3 coding DNA: TGCGCCAGCAGCTTGGCCGACCGGTGGGACAATGAAAAACTGTTTTTT. Its translation: CASSLADRWDNEKLFF.

The rearrangement uses TRBV3-1 and TRBJ2-1; TRBD2 matches at 8 bases. The germline CDR1 and CDR2 sequences are LGHDT and YNNKEL (reference sequence). Trimming at V came to 4 bases and at J to 6 bases, leaving 11 bases not matched to a gene. This CDR3 is built from 16 residues. The CDR3 sequence is CASSRAPGLVTNEQFF. For the CDR3, the DNA is TGTGCCAGCAGCCGCGCACCGGGACTAGTCACCAATGAGCAGTTCTTC.

This clonotype was seen a few times. Sequence at one end of the junction differs from germline and may be a read error. The chain recombines TRBV5-1 with TRBJ2-2; D is possibly TRBD2 (6 bases). From germline, CDR1 is SGHRS and CDR2 YFSETQ. The CDR3 has 15 residues. DNA for the CDR3: TGCGCCAGCACCTTGGAGGGTCAGAACACCGGGGAGCTGTTTTTT. Its protein product is CASTLEGQNTGELFF.

This clonotype was found many times. The V and J genes are TRBV25-1 and TRBJ2-7; unclear D gene. Trimming pared 1 base from V and 3 bases from J, leaving 1 base between. The CDR3 spans 11 residues. Germline V gene sequence: CDR1 MGHDK, CDR2 SYGVNS. The CDR3 region has the DNA TGTGCCAGCAGTGAATTCTACGAGCAGTACTTC. Its protein is CASSEFYEQYF.

This chain links TRBV5-1 with TRBJ1-5; 10 bases match TRBD1. Trimming removed 5 bases from V and 5 bases from J; junction bases left unmatched: 4. CDR1 SGHRS and CDR2 YFSETQ come from the germline V gene. This CDR3 has 14 amino acids. The CDR3 DNA follows: TGCGCCAGCAGAGCCGGGACAGGGGATCAGCCCCAGCATTTT. It yields the protein CASRAGTGDQPQHF.